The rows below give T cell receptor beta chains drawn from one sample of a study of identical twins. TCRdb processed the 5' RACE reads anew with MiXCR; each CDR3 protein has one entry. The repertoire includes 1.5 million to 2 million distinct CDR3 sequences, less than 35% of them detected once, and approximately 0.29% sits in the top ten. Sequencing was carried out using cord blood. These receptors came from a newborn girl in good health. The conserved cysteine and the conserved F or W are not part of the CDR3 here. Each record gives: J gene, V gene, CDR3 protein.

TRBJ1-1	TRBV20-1	SARRQGQMNTEAF
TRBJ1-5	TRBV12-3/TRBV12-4	ASTLSGQPQH
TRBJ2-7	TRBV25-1	ASSEGGQVFYEQY
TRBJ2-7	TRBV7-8	ASSLRGRSGQGSSYEQY
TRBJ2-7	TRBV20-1	SARDSTGTGTYEQY
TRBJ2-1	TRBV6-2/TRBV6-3	ASGASVGGYNEQF
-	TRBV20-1	SATRDSKNEQY
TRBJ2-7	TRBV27	ASSLRTGFTYEQY
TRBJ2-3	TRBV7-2	ASNLVATSTDTQY
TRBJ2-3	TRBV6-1	ASSEVATGATDTQY
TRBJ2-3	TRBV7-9	ASSPGTYRTDTQY
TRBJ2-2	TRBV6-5	ASSYLGLAVNTGELF
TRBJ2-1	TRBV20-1	SVNPRSYEQF
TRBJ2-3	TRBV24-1	ATSDRLRGTRKDTQY
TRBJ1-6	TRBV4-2	ASSQTGRGRDSPLH
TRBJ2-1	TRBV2	ASTSVGRENNEQF
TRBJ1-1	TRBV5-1	ASRSTGMNTEAF
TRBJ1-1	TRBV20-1	SARYRMDAEAF
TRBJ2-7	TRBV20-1	SAPLRSEQY
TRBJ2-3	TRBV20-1	SARAGTRSTDTQY
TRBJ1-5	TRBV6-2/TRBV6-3	ASAGRYNQPQH
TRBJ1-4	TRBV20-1	SARPPLGLSEKLF
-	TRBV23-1	ASSQSQTGYEQY
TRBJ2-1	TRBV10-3	AIRNRDPLTEQF
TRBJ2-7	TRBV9	ASSVGASSTYEQY
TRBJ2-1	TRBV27	ASSLRTSGGAREQF
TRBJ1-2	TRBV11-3	ASSLEFSGTGSYGYT
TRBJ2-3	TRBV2	ASSVYNTDTQY
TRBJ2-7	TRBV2	ASTTGAQYEQY
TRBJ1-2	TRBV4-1	ASSQDRHRGDYGYT
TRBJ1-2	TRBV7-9	ASSSGQPLGYGYT